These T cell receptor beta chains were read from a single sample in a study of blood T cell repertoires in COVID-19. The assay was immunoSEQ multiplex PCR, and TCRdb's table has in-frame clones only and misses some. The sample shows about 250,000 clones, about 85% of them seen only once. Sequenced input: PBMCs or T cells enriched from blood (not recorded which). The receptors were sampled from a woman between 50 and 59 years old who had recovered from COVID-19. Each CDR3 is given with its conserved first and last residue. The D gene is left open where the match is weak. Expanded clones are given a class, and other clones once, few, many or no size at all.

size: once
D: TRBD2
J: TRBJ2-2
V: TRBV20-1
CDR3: CSASVAGANTGELFF
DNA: TGCAGTGCTAGTGTAGCGGGAGCGAACACCGGGGAGCTGTTTTTT

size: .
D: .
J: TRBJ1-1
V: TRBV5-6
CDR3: CASSSQPNTEAFF
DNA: TGTGCCAGCAGCTCACAGCCGAACACTGAAGCTTTCTTT

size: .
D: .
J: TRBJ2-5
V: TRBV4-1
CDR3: CASSNSAGFETQYF
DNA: TGCGCCAGCAGCAATTCGGCAGGGTTTGAGACCCAGTACTTC

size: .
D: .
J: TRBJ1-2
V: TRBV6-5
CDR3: CASSLPRGDYGYTF
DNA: TGTGCCAGCAGTCTCCCCCGGGGGGACTATGGCTACACCTTC

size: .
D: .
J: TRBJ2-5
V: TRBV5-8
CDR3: CASSPGHSRETQYF
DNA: TGTGCCAGCAGCCCGGGACACTCCCGGGAGACCCAGTACTTC

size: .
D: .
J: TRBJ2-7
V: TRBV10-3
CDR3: CAISERSEQYF
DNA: TGTGCCATCAGTGAGCGTAGCGAGCAGTACTTC

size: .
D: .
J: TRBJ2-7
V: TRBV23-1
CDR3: CASRRVPREQYF
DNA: TGCGCCAGTCGACGGGTCCCTCGGGAGCAGTACTTC

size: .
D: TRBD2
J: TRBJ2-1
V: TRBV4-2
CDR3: CASSQGGLETNEQFF
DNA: TGTGCCAGCAGCCAAGGGGGACTAGAAACCAATGAGCAGTTCTTC

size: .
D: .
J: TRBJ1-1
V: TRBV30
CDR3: CAWSSGSAEAFF
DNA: TGTGCCTGGAGTTCGGGGTCCGCTGAAGCTTTCTTT

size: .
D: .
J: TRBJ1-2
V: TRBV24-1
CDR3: CATSDFSTTYGYTF
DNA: TGTGCCACCAGTGATTTCTCCACTACCTATGGCTACACCTTC